The 5 T cell receptor beta chains below all came from one sample that was sequenced in a study of OX40 agonist ivuxolimab in advanced cancers. Profiled with immunoSEQ multiplex PCR; TCRdb holds only in-frame clones, not every one. The sample lists about 47,000 clones; roughly 85% were seen once. This material consisted of CD4+ or CD8+ T cells sorted from blood, taken in a trial of the OX40 agonist ivuxolimab. These receptor sequences come from an adult with an advanced solid tumor such as melanoma, head and neck, liver or kidney cancer.

The chain has TRBV18 and TRBJ2-1; D uncertain. This CDR3 is built from 16 residues. Germline V gene lookup returns CDR1 KGHSH and CDR2 LQKENI. Trimming pared 1 base from V and 0 bases from J, leaving 10 bases between. The chain's CDR3 is CASSPLVVSSYNEQFF. The CDR3 DNA is TGTGCCAGCTCACCACTCGTGGTTAGCTCCTACAATGAGCAGTTCTTC.

This chain joins TRBV28 and TRBJ1-1; the D gene is possibly TRBD1 (5 bases). In germline, CDR1 is MDHEN, CDR2 SYDVKM. The CDR3 length is 13 residues. V was cut by 8 bases and J by 1 base, with 11 bases left in between. In DNA, the CDR3 is TGTGCCAGCCTCCGGGGGGGGAACACTGAAGCTTTCTTT. It codes for CASLRGGNTEAFF.

The V and J genes are TRBV7-3 and TRBJ2-5; no definite D call. The CDR3 totals 13 residues. Germline-derived CDR1 and CDR2 are SGHTA and FQGTGA. V dropped 5 bases and J dropped 4 bases, with 11 bases sitting between them. CDR3 region: CASSRQTRETQYF. The DNA of the CDR3 is TGTGCCAGCAGCCGCCAAACGAGAGAGACCCAGTACTTC. The whole variable domain, remainder taken from reference TRBV7-3 and TRBJ2-5, is GAGVSQTPSNKVTEKGKYVELRCDPISGHTALYWYRQSLGQGPEFLIYFQGTGAADDSGLPNDRFFAVRPEGSVSTLKIQRTERGDSAVYLCASSRQTRETQYFGPGTRLLVL.

The rearrangement uses TRBV11-2 and TRBJ1-4; D unclear. CDR3 length: 13 amino acids. Germline CDR1 is SGHAT and CDR2 is FQNNGV. The V end was cut by 5 bases, the J end by 7 bases, with 11 bases between. This chain's CDR3 is CASSDRTGEKLFF. The CDR3 nucleotides read TGTGCCAGCAGCGATAGGACGGGTGAAAAACTGTTTTTT. Variable domain in full (rest from reference TRBV11-2 and TRBJ1-4): EAGVAQSPRYKIIEKRQSVAFWCNPISGHATLYWYQQILGQGPKLLIQFQNNGVVDDSQLPKDRFSAERLKGVDSTLKIQPAKLEDSAVYLCASSDRTGEKLFFGSGTQLSVL.

This chain links TRBV28 with TRBJ1-6; possibly TRBD1 for D (5 bases). CDR1 MDHEN and CDR2 SYDVKM come from the germline V gene. CDR3 size: 12 residues. Trimming took 7 bases from V and 10 from J, leaving 11 bases between them. The CDR3, as DNA: TGTGCCAGCAATGCAGGGAACTCACCCCTCCACTTT. Protein sequence: CASNAGNSPLHF.